This TCR beta chain was recovered during a study of early T cells in non-severe SARS-CoV-2 infection (dated by TCRdb to about 2021). For the wider study: Because TCR sequencing relied on bulk RNA taken from unsorted whole blood, pairing of alpha and beta chains was not possible. Here is what the overall study found, with its caveats: Matching against VDJdb was skewed toward anti-spike CD8 responses, likely underestimated virus-specific expansions, and missed private and CD4 specificities.

CDR1 and CDR2, looked up from the germline V gene, are SGHDT and YYEEEE. V loses 0 bases of germline sequence and J loses 6 bases, and the interval between the two ends is 3 bases. The CDR3 sequence holds 12 residues, the cysteine and phenylalanine included. The retained sequence is limited to the CDR3, 36 bases, with the frame set at the first base. The study was a case-control design nested within a healthcare worker cohort in London, UK, with weekly nasopharyngeal swab PCR tests and blood sampling. Between 23 and 31 March 2020, the week of the UK lockdown, healthcare workers were enrolled and then followed up weekly for as long as 16 weeks. Libraries were prepared through 5' RACE. For sequencing, a NextSeq 500 was employed. In the TCR library protocol, unique molecular identifiers were attached to individual cDNA molecules to correct for PCR bias and sequencing error. Sequencing covered both TCR alpha and beta chains, and within each sample the abundances of alpha and beta sequences were tightly co-correlated. Per the source publication's procedure: Decombinator V4 was used to perform V gene, J gene and CDR3 annotation of TCR sequences. TCRs were defined as expanded if a significant change between any two time points was detected under a Poisson model with p below 0.0001. Abundances of TCRs were expressed as counts per million after normalisation to the total number of TCRs sequenced in each sample. TRAV1-2 paired with TRAJ12, TRAJ20 or TRAJ33 defined MAIT TCRs, while TRAV10 paired with TRAJ18 defined iNKT TCRs. VDJdb, accessed 1 November 2021, was searched for CMV, EBV and SARS-CoV-2 annotated TCRs, with TCRs annotated for multiple antigens excluded. TCRdb trimmed public reads at Q25 via fastp, called clones via MiXCR and kept in-frame beta chains. CDR3 protein duplicates are merged, each entry listing the most common genes and DNA. TCRdb's processing, not the authors' own work, is the source of the V and J calls. The table for this sample lists 65,000 to 95,000 distinct CDR3 sequences; about a sixth of them were counted only once. The ten biggest clones cover about 3.1% of the sample.

This clonotype was recorded once. This receptor's antigen is unknown. It has no much larger one-base neighbor in the sample; base qualities were not kept. The specimen sequenced was whole blood. The clonotype originates from an adult who was a healthcare worker with PCR-confirmed SARS-CoV-2 infection or an uninfected control (not recorded which). In this chain, TRBV5-6 is recombined with TRBJ2-2; a confident D gene designation cannot be given. For the CDR3, the sequence is CASSLDPGELFF. In nucleotide form, the sequence is TGTGCCAGCAGCTTGGATCCCGGGGAGCTGTTTTTT.